This T cell receptor beta chain was sequenced for a study of T cell responses to AZD1222 COVID-19 vaccine. Assay used: immunoSEQ multiplex PCR; TCRdb lists only in-frame clones, some missing. The repertoire has approximately 110,000 clones, less than 90% of them found once; the top ten carry 3.5% to 4.5%. Germline-derived CDR1 and CDR2 are SGHDT and YYEEEE. This CDR3 has 12 amino acids. The V gene lost 10 bases and the J gene lost 4 bases, with 13 bases spanning the gap. Turning to this clone: The antigen remains unidentified.

Study-wide findings and caveats: All repertoire sampling was performed exclusively after the peak T cell response. Regions 160-218 and 743-854 dominated among vaccine-associated CD4 TCRs spanning spike. Recipients of AZD1222 seropositive at baseline numbered only five or six.

The chain employs TRBV5-6 and TRBJ2-3; weak D call: TRBD2 (6 bases). The sequencing used peripheral blood, collected on day 0 of AZD1222 vaccination. The sequence was obtained from an adult in good health. Written as DNA, the CDR3 is TGTGCCGCGGGAACGGGCTCAGATACGCAGTATTTT. It encodes CAAGTGSDTQYF. The whole variable domain, remainder taken from reference TRBV5-6 and TRBJ2-3, is DAGVTQSPTHLIKTRGQQVTLRCSPKSGHDTVSWYQQALGQGPQFIFQYYEEEERQRGNFPDRFSGHQFPNYSSELNVNALLLGDSALYLCAAGTGSDTQYFGPGTRLTVL.